Each of the 11 T cell receptor beta chains below was sequenced from the same sample in a study of T cells expressing NK-cell markers. TCRdb re-called the 5' RACE reads, yielding one record per CDR3 amino acid sequence without DNA. Recorded for this sample: 500,000 to 700,000 distinct CDR3 sequences. Sequencing was carried out using blood T cells: a sorted CD56 or NKG2C T cell subset, CD4+ or CD8+ T cells, or bulk PBMC T cells (not recorded which). The receptors derive from a man between 18 and 29 years old in good health.

The rearrangement uses TRBV7-9 and TRBJ2-5; the TCRdb D gene call, TRBD1, has no DNA to confirm it. The length of the CDR3 is 16 residues. Germline lookup yields CDR1 SEHNR and CDR2 FQNEAQ (reference sequence). The CDR3 here is CASSSPTGGHRETQYF.

The chain links TRBV6-5 to TRBJ1-1; the D call from TCRdb, TRBD1, cannot be confirmed without DNA. This CDR3 contains 14 residues. Germline lookup yields CDR1 MNHEY and CDR2 SVGAGI. The chain's CDR3 is CASSYLQGNTEAFF.

The genes are TRBV6-5 and TRBJ1-1. The germline CDR1 and CDR2 sequences are MNHEY and SVGAGI. CDR3 length: 17 residues. The CDR3 region is CASSYSPSTAMNTEAFF.

The genes are TRBV29-1 and TRBJ2-1. The germline gives CDR1 SQVTM, CDR2 ANQGSEA. The CDR3 contains 13 residues. CDR3: CSVARDKYNEQFF.

The chain uses TRBV15 and TRBJ2-1; TCRdb picks TRBD1, but there is no DNA to check that call. Germline V gives CDR1 LNHNV, CDR2 YYDKDF (reference sequence). This CDR3 comprises 12 residues. CDR3 sequence: CATSRADNEQFF. Full variable domain (rest looked up from reference TRBV15 and TRBJ2-1): DAMVIQNPRYQVTQFGKPVTLSCSQTLNHNVMYWYQQKSSQAPKLLFHYYDKDFNNEADTPDNFQSRRPNTSFCFLDIRSPGLGDTAMYLCATSRADNEQFFGPGTRLTVL.

The chain uses TRBV7-8 and TRBJ1-1. The CDR3 extends over 15 amino acids. Per germline, CDR1 SGHVS and CDR2 FQNEAQ. The CDR3 region is CASSLAGLGSTEAFF.

CDR3: CASKGRSHYNEQFF. The rearrangement links TRBV12-3 or TRBV12-4 to TRBJ2-1. This CDR3 is 14 amino acids long.

The genes are TRBV4-2 and TRBJ2-1. Looked up from germline, CDR1 is LGHNA and CDR2 is YNFKEQ. The CDR3 length is 14 residues. Here the CDR3 reads CASSLHSADNEQFF.

The CDR3 loop reads CASSRRGLGNEQFF. This chain connects TRBV7-2 to TRBJ2-1; TCRdb names TRBD1, which stays unverified in the absence of DNA. From germline, CDR1 is SGHTA and CDR2 FQGNSA. The CDR3 covers 14 residues.

V and J are TRBV28 and TRBJ2-7. Germline V lookup: CDR1 MDHEN, CDR2 SYDVKM. This CDR3 is 11 amino acids long. CDR3 residues: CASSRYYEQYF. Filled out from reference TRBV28 and TRBJ2-7, the complete variable domain reads DVKVTQSSRYLVKRTGEKVFLECVQDMDHENMFWYRQDPGLGLRLIYFSYDVKMKEKGDIPEGYSVSREKKERFSLILESASTNQTSMYLCASSRYYEQYFGPGTRLTVT.

J is TRBJ2-5 and V is TRBV6-5; checking the TCRdb D call of TRBD1 is not possible without DNA. Per the germline V gene, CDR1 is MNHEY and CDR2 is SVGAGI. The CDR3 has 18 residues. The CDR3 sequence: CASSYSSDGGGRMETQYF.